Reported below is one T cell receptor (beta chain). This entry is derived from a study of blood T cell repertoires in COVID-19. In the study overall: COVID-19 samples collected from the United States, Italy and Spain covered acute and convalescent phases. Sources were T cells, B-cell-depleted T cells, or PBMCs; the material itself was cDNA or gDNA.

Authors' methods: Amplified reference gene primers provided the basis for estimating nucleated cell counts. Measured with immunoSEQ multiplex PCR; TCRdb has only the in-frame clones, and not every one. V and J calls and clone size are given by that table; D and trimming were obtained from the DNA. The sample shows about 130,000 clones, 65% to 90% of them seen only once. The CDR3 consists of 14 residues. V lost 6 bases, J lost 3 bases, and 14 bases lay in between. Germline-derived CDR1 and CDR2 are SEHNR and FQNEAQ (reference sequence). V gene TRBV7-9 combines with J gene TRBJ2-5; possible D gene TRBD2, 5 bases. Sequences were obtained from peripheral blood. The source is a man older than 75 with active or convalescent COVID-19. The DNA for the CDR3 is TGTGCCAGCAGGCGGCCGGCCGGGAAAGAGACCCAGTACTTC. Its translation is CASRRPAGKETQYF. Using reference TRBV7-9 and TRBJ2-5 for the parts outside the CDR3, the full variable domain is DTGVSQNPRHKITKRGQNVTFRCDPISEHNRLYWYRQTLGQGPEFLTYFQNEAQLEKSRLLSDRFSAERPKGSFSTLEIQRTEQGDSAMYLCASRRPAGKETQYFGPGTRLLVL.